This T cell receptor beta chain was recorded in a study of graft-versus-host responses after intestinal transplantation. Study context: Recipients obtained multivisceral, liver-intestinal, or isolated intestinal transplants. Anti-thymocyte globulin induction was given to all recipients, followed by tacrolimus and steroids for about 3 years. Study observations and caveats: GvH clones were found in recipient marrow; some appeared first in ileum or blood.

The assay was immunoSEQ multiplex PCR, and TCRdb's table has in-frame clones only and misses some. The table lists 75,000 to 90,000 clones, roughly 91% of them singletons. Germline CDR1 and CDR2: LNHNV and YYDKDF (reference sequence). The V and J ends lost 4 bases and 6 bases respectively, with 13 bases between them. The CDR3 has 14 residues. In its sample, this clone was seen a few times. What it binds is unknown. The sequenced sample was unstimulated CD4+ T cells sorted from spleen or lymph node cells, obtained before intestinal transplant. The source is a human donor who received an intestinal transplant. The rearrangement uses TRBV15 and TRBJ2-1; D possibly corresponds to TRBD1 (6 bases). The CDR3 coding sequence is TGTGCCACCAGCATCAGGGGATCGGGCAATGAGCAGTTCTTC. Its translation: CATSIRGSGNEQFF.